One and the same sample provided the 21 T cell receptor delta chains below, sequenced in a study of gamma delta lymphoproliferative disorders and STAT genes. TCRdb fed the multiplex PCR reads into CATT to redo clone calling. The sample yields about 3,400 delta-chain clones, more than 0.85% seen once. PBMCs from patients and controls supplied the genomic DNA for sequencing. Sequenced input: blood. The receptors here all came from a human donor in good health.

This clone was found a few times. TCRdb assigns this DNA the protein of a much larger clone, which departs from its translation at residue 4; this likely reflects a read error, and the protein shown comes from translating the DNA. The genes are TRDV2 and TRDJ1; 11 bases are shared with TRDD3. The CDR3 is made up of 20 amino acids. CDR1 is GEAIGNYY and CDR2 is EKD in the germline V gene. The CDR3 nucleotides read TGTGCCTGTGGCACCGTTTCTTTGGGGGATACGCGTCGTTACACCGATAAACTCATCTTT. It codes for CACGTVSLGDTRRYTDKLIF.

In this sample, this clone turned up a few times. TCRdb's entry gives the protein of a much larger clone, which mismatches this DNA's translation at residue 5, likely from a read error; the protein reported here is translated from the DNA. The V gene is TRDV2, the J gene TRDJ1; TRDD3 matches 7 bases. CDR1 is GEAIGNYY and CDR2 is EKD in the germline V gene. Trimming removed 3 bases from V and 6 bases from J; junction bases left unmatched: 24. The CDR3 covers 19 residues. CDR3 amino acids: CACDAVGGRTGERPNKLIF. DNA of the CDR3: TGTGCCTGTGACGCCGTGGGGGGACGTACTGGGGAGCGCCCTAATAAACTCATCTTT.

Only a few counts were recorded for this clone. CDR3 loop: CASLGDTLTHTDKLIF. The CDR3 nucleotides are TGTGCCTCCCTGGGGGATACGCTAACCCACACCGATAAACTCATCTTT. The V gene is uncalled and the J gene is TRDJ1; the DNA was not used to check the table's D call, TRDD3. The CDR3 consists of 16 residues.

This clone is large (0.1 to 1%) in the sample. J is TRDJ2 and V is TRDV2, with 12 nucleotides matching TRDD3. J gave up 1 base and V 0 bases, and 11 bases lay outside the gene matches. The CDR3 loop spans 20 amino acids. CDR1 and CDR2 from the germline V gene are GEAIGNYY and EKD. CDR3 region: CACDTVAGGYGEGLTAQLFF. As DNA, the CDR3 is TGTGCCTGTGACACCGTGGCTGGGGGATACGGTGAAGGTTTGACAGCACAACTCTTCTTT.

This clone ranks as large. Other DNA sequences in the sample encode the same CDR3. The J gene is TRDJ1, the V gene TRDV2; 9 bases match TRDD3. CDR3 length: 16 amino acids. The germline V gene encodes CDR1 GEAIGNYY and CDR2 EKD. After removal of 3 bases from V and 6 bases from J, the junction contained 13 bases not matched to a gene. The CDR3 region has the DNA TGTGCCTGTGACCCGATCGTACTGGGGGACTTTCATAAACTCATCTTT. Its protein is CACDPIVLGDFHKLIF.

This clone turned up a few times. Translating this DNA gives a protein that differs at residue 8 from the TCRdb one, which belongs to a much larger clone; a read error is likely, and the protein shown is this translation. The chain is built from TRDV2 and TRDJ1, with no clear D. Deletions cut 0 bases from V and 0 bases from J, with 16 bases between. In germline, CDR1 is GEAIGNYY, CDR2 EKD. The CDR3 runs to 17 residues. The CDR3 DNA sequence: TGTGCCTGTGACACCCTACTGAGGGCTGGTTACACCGATAAACTCATCTTT. This codes for CACDTLLRAGYTDKLIF.

This clone is large by share. This same CDR3 is encoded by further DNA sequences in the sample. This chain joins TRDV2 and TRDJ1; the match to TRDD3 covers 8 bases. The CDR3 spans 16 residues. J was trimmed by 2 bases and V by 6 bases; bases with no gene match: 13. Germline-derived CDR1 and CDR2 are GEAIGNYY and EKD. The CDR3 region is CACKAVGDEGTDKLIF. The CDR3 nucleotides are TGTGCCTGTAAAGCGGTGGGGGATGAGGGAACCGATAAACTCATCTTT.

This clone is judged large. The J gene is TRDJ1, the V gene TRDV2; 13 bases match TRDD3. CDR3 length: 17 residues. J lost 5 bases, V lost 3 bases, and 11 bases had no gene match. Germline assignment: CDR1 GEAIGNYY and CDR2 EKD. The chain's CDR3 is CACDPVLGDTPEDKLIF. CDR3 DNA: TGTGCCTGTGACCCAGTACTGGGGGATACGCCGGAGGATAAACTCATCTTT.

A remark on this clone: A far larger clone is just one base off, so this is likely a read error. Other DNA variants within this sample encode the same CDR3. V usage is TRDV2 and J usage is TRDJ1; 7 bases line up with TRDD3. Unmatched junction bases numbered 20, after V lost 3 bases and J lost 2 bases. The CDR3 extends over 19 amino acids. CDR1 is GEAIGNYY, CDR2 EKD, per germline. In DNA, the CDR3 is TGTGCCTGTGACCCGCTTAACTTACTGGGGACCTCCTTTACCGATAAACTCATCTTT. Translating gives CACDPLNLLGTSFTDKLIF.

This clone is judged large (0.1 to 1%). This specimen includes other DNA sequences encoding the same CDR3. The chain employs TRDV2 and TRDJ1, with D perhaps matching TRDD3 (6 bases). Trimming cost V 1 base and J 2 bases, with 13 bases left between them. Germline V lookup: CDR1 GEAIGNYY, CDR2 EKD. The CDR3 has 15 residues. The CDR3 region is CACDTGDLSTDKLIF. The CDR3 DNA reads TGTGCCTGTGACACTGGGGATCTTTCTACCGATAAACTCATCTTT.

Comments on this clone: It is likely a read error: a sequence one base away is far more abundant. This sample includes further DNA sequences coding for the same CDR3. The chain couples TRDV2 to TRDJ1; 9 bases are a match to TRDD3. The CDR3 sequence is 18 residues long. Germline V gene sequence: CDR1 GEAIGNYY, CDR2 EKD. V was clipped by 1 base and J by 2 bases; unmatched bases: 13. The CDR3, as DNA: TGTGCCTGTGACACTGTACTGACTGGGGGAAGGGAAACCGATAAACTCATCTTT. Protein product: CACDTVLTGGRETDKLIF.

Only a few counts were recorded for this clone. The protein TCRdb lists belongs to a much larger clone and differs from this DNA's translation at residue 7, which points to a read error; the protein shown is made from the DNA. The chain links TRDV1 to TRDJ1; 9 bases fit TRDD3. Germline V gives CDR1 TSWWSYY, CDR2 QGS. CDR3 size: 19 residues. The V segment lost 0 bases and the J segment 0 bases; nucleotides outside the gene matches: 11. CDR3 sequence (DNA): TGTGCTCTTGGGGAACTAGAGCCGTACTGGGGGAGGTACACCGATAAACTCATCTTT. This gives the protein CALGELEPYWGRYTDKLIF.

For this clone: A read error is likely here: a far larger clone is one base away. The sample holds other DNA sequences that translate to the same CDR3. DNA for the CDR3: TGTGCCTGTGACACCTTGCTGGGGGATACGGAAAGAACCGATAAACTCATCTTC. It translates to CACDTLLGDTERTDKLIF. The V call is TRDV2, the J call TRDJ1, with 12 bases aligning to TRDD3. This CDR3 is 18 amino acids long. The germline CDR1 and CDR2 sequences are GEAIGNYY and EKD.

This clone was found a few times. This DNA's translation differs at residue 10 from TCRdb's protein, which comes from a much larger clone; a read error is likely, and the protein shown is translated from the DNA. The chain links TRDV2 to TRDJ1; no reliable D call. The V and J ends lost 0 bases and 0 bases respectively, with 19 bases between them. Germline V gene data show CDR1 as GEAIGNYY and CDR2 as EKD. The CDR3 has 18 amino acids. This CDR3 is CACDTVGTPRGNTDKLIF. CDR3 bases: TGTGCCTGTGACACCGTTGGGACCCCCAGGGGCAACACCGATAAACTCATCTTT.

The table lists this clone with a few counts. This DNA's translation and the protein TCRdb lists, from a much larger clone, do not match at residue 16, likely due to a read error; the protein shown is translated from the DNA. The gene calls are TRDV2 and TRDJ1, with 11 nucleotides matching TRDD3. The CDR3 runs to 18 residues. Per germline, CDR1 GEAIGNYY and CDR2 EKD. CDR3 sequence: CACDLLGGGYARTDKPIF. CDR3 bases: TGTGCCTGTGACCTCCTTGGTGGGGGATACGCTCGGACCGATAAACCCATCTTT.

This clone qualifies as large. Other DNA variants within this sample encode the same CDR3. The rearrangement uses TRDV2 and TRDJ1; no firm D call. Germline CDR1 reads GEAIGNYY; CDR2 reads EKD. V shed 1 base and J shed 0 bases, with 8 bases lying between them. This CDR3 is built from 14 residues. DNA for the CDR3: TGTGCCTGTGACACGCTGACCTACACCGATAAACTCATCTTT. This codes for CACDTLTYTDKLIF.

This clone was counted between two and nine times. Translating this DNA gives a protein that differs at residue 7 from the TCRdb one, which belongs to a much larger clone; a read error is likely, and the protein shown is this translation. This rearrangement joins TRDV2 to TRDJ1; 7 nucleotides match TRDD3. Germline lookup yields CDR1 GEAIGNYY and CDR2 EKD. The CDR3 covers 19 residues. Trimming removed 0 bases from V and 6 bases from J; junction bases left unmatched: 21. Here the CDR3 reads CACDTVEGRTGERPNKLIF. The CDR3 DNA is TGTGCCTGTGACACCGTGGAGGGACGTACTGGGGAGCGCCCTAATAAACTCATCTTT.

This clone appeared a few times. TCRdb assigns this DNA the protein of a much larger clone, which departs from its translation at residue 4; this likely reflects a read error, and the protein shown comes from translating the DNA. The V gene is TRDV2, the J gene TRDJ1; D is uncertain. CDR3 length: 14 amino acids. Germline lookup yields CDR1 GEAIGNYY and CDR2 EKD. CDR3 nucleotide sequence: TGTGCCTGTAACACCGTTGGATCGGGCGATAAACTCATCTTT. Protein sequence: CACNTVGSGDKLIF.

In this sample, this clone is large. The sample holds other DNA sequences that translate to the same CDR3. This chain links TRDV2 with TRDJ1; TRDD3 agrees at 9 bases. The CDR3 totals 14 residues. In germline, CDR1 is GEAIGNYY, CDR2 EKD. J was trimmed by 5 bases and V by 0 bases; bases with no gene match: 3. The CDR3, as DNA: TGTGCCTGTGACACCGCGGGGATACGGGATAAACTCATCTTT. Protein sequence: CACDTAGIRDKLIF.

Details on this clone: This likely stems from a read error, as it lies one base from a far larger clone. Other nucleotide sequences from this sample produce the same CDR3. The chain has TRDV2 and TRDJ1; D ambiguous. The CDR3 totals 16 residues. CDR1 GEAIGNYY and CDR2 EKD come from the germline V gene. V was clipped by 3 bases and J by 0 bases, with 16 bases between them. The CDR3 here is CACDGLGGLNTDKLIF. CDR3 nucleotides: TGTGCCTGTGACGGGCTAGGAGGACTTAACACCGATAAACTCATCTTT.

This clone was seen a handful of times. This likely came from a read error, as a far larger clone is one base away. The same CDR3 is also encoded by other DNA sequences in this sample. The J gene is TRDJ1, the V gene TRDV2, with 8 bases matching TRDD3. Germline V CDR1 and CDR2: GEAIGNYY, EKD. The CDR3 runs to 15 residues. The junction had 11 bases not matched to a gene; V was cut back by 4 bases and J by 5 bases. CDR3 amino acids: CACDSWGTPGDKLIF. The DNA of the CDR3 is TGTGCCTGTGATTCCTGGGGGACCCCGGGGGATAAACTCATCTTT.